This is a list of T cell receptor beta chains from one sample in a study of shared clonotypes between healthy human individuals. Data came from immunoSEQ multiplex PCR; TCRdb stores just in-frame clones and leaves some out. The profile shows about half a million clones, around 79% of them singletons. The sequenced material came from PBMCs. Source of these receptors: a woman aged 40 to 50 in good health. Some clones in this sample may be carry-over from other donors' samples. CDR3s include the opening cysteine and the closing phenylalanine or tryptophan. The order of the fields is V gene, CDR3 protein.

V gene: TRBV4-1; CDR3 protein: CASSQVYSGRARTQYF
V gene: TRBV7-2; CDR3 protein: CASSSRAGTQYF
V gene: TRBV7-2; CDR3 protein: CASSWSGRAGYNEQFF
V gene: TRBV28; CDR3 protein: CASSLNPGASNTEAFF
V gene: TRBV28; CDR3 protein: CATSRASGRDDEQFF
V gene: TRBV25-1; CDR3 protein: CASSESGASWQPQHF
V gene: TRBV28; CDR3 protein: CASSKTSSGSNEQYF
V gene: TRBV30; CDR3 protein: CAYAISNQPQHF
V gene: TRBV28; CDR3 protein: CASLLGNQPQHF
V gene: TRBV5-1; CDR3 protein: CASSLVGWAGANVLTF
V gene: TRBV15; CDR3 protein: CATSRDGAGGLGKNIQYF
V gene: TRBV5-1; CDR3 protein: CASSPGTEQETQYF
V gene: TRBV4-2; CDR3 protein: CASSQDRVGIQYF
V gene: TRBV28; CDR3 protein: CASSISAGGPSYEQYF
V gene: TRBV29-1; CDR3 protein: CSVDGTRTGGGYTF
V gene: TRBV7-2; CDR3 protein: CASSLVSDRERGKGEAFF
V gene: TRBV11-3; CDR3 protein: CASSVTGTSLATSYNEQFF
V gene: TRBV29-1; CDR3 protein: CSASTSPLNEQFF
V gene: TRBV7-9; CDR3 protein: CASSFPGQGAGGYTF
V gene: TRBV28; CDR3 protein: CASSNSVDYGYTF
V gene: TRBV5-6; CDR3 protein: CASSSGTENIQYF
V gene: TRBV20-1; CDR3 protein: CSAQGASGYTF
V gene: TRBV5-4; CDR3 protein: CASSLAPGQGEGTIYF
V gene: TRBV4-1; CDR3 protein: CASSQELGGSNQPQHF
V gene: TRBV11-2; CDR3 protein: CASSLTGAGGPTDTQYF
V gene: TRBV5-1; CDR3 protein: CASSLALGETQYF
V gene: TRBV7-3; CDR3 protein: CASSLAPWRELYNEQFF
V gene: TRBV5-1; CDR3 protein: CASQLHPGQGGTDTQYF
V gene: TRBV2; CDR3 protein: CASSLDRPATNEKLFF
V gene: TRBV6-1; CDR3 protein: CASTPMRGANNEQFF
V gene: TRBV2; CDR3 protein: CASSEMLAGPQETQYF
V gene: TRBV7-9; CDR3 protein: CASSLAGGAEQFF
V gene: TRBV6-6; CDR3 protein: CASSSPGSQVRDEQFF
V gene: TRBV5-1; CDR3 protein: CASSFVVSSYNEQFF
V gene: TRBV7-9; CDR3 protein: CASSLSRGEDTQYF
V gene: TRBV29-1; CDR3 protein: CSVEGLTSGNQETQYF
V gene: TRBV27; CDR3 protein: CASSFGTRNEKLFF
V gene: TRBV6-4; CDR3 protein: CASSVQGGTDTQYF
V gene: TRBV28; CDR3 protein: CASSLYRGRYGYTF
V gene: TRBV7-8; CDR3 protein: CASSLQGYGYTF
V gene: TRBV5-1; CDR3 protein: CASSLASGQDAKSYEQYF
V gene: TRBV6-1; CDR3 protein: CASMTGGGDEQYF
V gene: TRBV11-1; CDR3 protein: CASSFTGILSYEQYF
V gene: TRBV7-9; CDR3 protein: CASSPGTSGRPEFF
V gene: TRBV7-2; CDR3 protein: CASSLGGTRNQPQHF
V gene: TRBV27; CDR3 protein: CASSGGYEQYF
V gene: TRBV28; CDR3 protein: CASSFQGRAADTQYF
V gene: TRBV7-9; CDR3 protein: CASSQYLIGQFAGELFF
V gene: TRBV4-2; CDR3 protein: CASSQDGQGTYNEQFF
V gene: TRBV5-8; CDR3 protein: CASSLVRAGVNTGELFF
V gene: TRBV19; CDR3 protein: CASSSRQGMNTEAFF
V gene: TRBV5-4; CDR3 protein: CASSTGGQLTDTQYF
V gene: TRBV7-2; CDR3 protein: CASSRDSGTQYF